Each of the 16 T cell receptor beta chains below was sequenced from the same sample in a study of liver allograft versus peripheral blood T cells (dated by TCRdb to between 2020 and 2021). Regarding the study in general: The study compared the T cell receptor repertoires present in transplanted livers with the repertoires present in the peripheral blood of liver transplant recipients.

The sample was run on an Illumina MiSeq. TCRdb applied fastp at Q25 and MiXCR to the public reads, then kept only in-frame beta chains. Rows with a matching CDR3 protein are joined into one entry that keeps the most common DNA and genes. The sample has roughly 1,200 distinct CDR3 sequences on record, roughly 17% of them singletons. Jointly, the top ten make up 20% to 25% of the sample. These receptors were obtained from a human patient who had a liver transplant. Some T cells may derive from the graft donor when a transplant has been performed.

The V and J genes are TRBV10-2 and TRBJ2-7, with D hard to call. The CDR3 loop spans 13 amino acids. Deletions cut 2 bases from V and 2 bases from J, with 7 bases between. Germline V gives CDR1 WSHSY, CDR2 SAAADI. CDR3 sequence reads: CASSEAPAYEQYF. CDR3 bases: TGCGCCAGCAGTGAGGCCCCCGCCTACGAGCAGTACTTC.

This clonotype has more than one count but fewer than ten. This sequence joins TRBV11-2 and TRBJ1-3; D uncertain. Trimming stripped 2 bases from V and 8 bases from J, with 16 bases between. The CDR3 is made up of 15 amino acids. Germline CDR1 is SGHAT and CDR2 is FQNNGV. CDR3 in amino acids: CASSLRPGKWDTIYF. CDR3 DNA sequence: TGTGCCAGCAGCTTAAGGCCCGGTAAATGGGACACCATATATTTT.

On this clonotype: A much more abundant neighbour one base away suggests this may be a read error. This chain joins TRBV11-2 and TRBJ2-1, with 7 bases aligning to TRBD2. This CDR3 is 18 amino acids long. Germline V gene lookup returns CDR1 SGHAT and CDR2 FQNNGV. Written as DNA, the CDR3 is TGTGCCAGCAGCCCATCCCCTCTAGCGGAGCTAAAAAGGGAGGAGCGGTTCTTC. It translates to CASSPSPLAELKREERFF.

The V and J genes are TRBV20-1 and TRBJ2-7; either TRBD1 or TRBD2 may fit D (5 bases each). The V gene's germline CDR1 is DFQATT and CDR2 SNEGSKA (reference sequence). The CDR3 has 14 amino acids. V lost 0 bases to trimming and J lost 3 bases, with 12 bases between them. The CDR3 DNA reads TGCAGTGCTAGAGATCGGGACGGAAACTACGAGCAGTACTTC. It codes for CSARDRDGNYEQYF.

This clonotype is classed as large. CDR3 loop: CASSLRRDTEAFF. The DNA for the CDR3 is TGTGCCAGCAGTTTACGTAGGGACACTGAAGCTTTCTTT. The chain has TRBV27 and TRBJ1-1; D is undetermined. V was clipped by 2 bases and J by 3 bases, with 7 bases between them. The CDR3 has 13 residues. The germline gives CDR1 MNHEY, CDR2 SMNVEV (reference sequence).

This clonotype is medium-sized within its sample. The chain is built from TRBV27 and TRBJ1-5; D is ambiguous. This CDR3 has 14 amino acids. The V gene's germline CDR1 is MNHEY and CDR2 SMNVEV (reference sequence). The ends were cut back, 2 bases at V and 3 bases at J, with 8 bases in the middle. The CDR3 DNA is TGTGCCAGCAGTTTAGGTCCCGTCAATCAGCCCCAGCATTTT. Encoded protein: CASSLGPVNQPQHF.

In its sample, this clonotype is medium-sized. The chain uses TRBV5-4 and TRBJ1-1, with a possible D match to TRBD1 (6 bases). The CDR3 is 15 amino acids. The V gene's germline CDR1 is SGHNT and CDR2 YYREEE (reference sequence). Between the trimmed V and J ends, which lost 4 bases and 2 bases, there was a span of 15 bases. The DNA of the CDR3 is TGTGCCAGCAGCCTTGACAGGCTCTCTAACACTGAAGCTTTCTTT. Translation gives CASSLDRLSNTEAFF.

This clonotype counts as medium-sized. V is TRBV6-5 and J is TRBJ2-1; D possibly corresponds to TRBD1 (6 bases). Germline values: CDR1 MNHEY, CDR2 SVGAGI. The ends were cut back, 6 bases at V and 9 bases at J, with 15 bases in the middle. This CDR3 comprises 13 residues. DNA for the CDR3: TGTGCCAGCAGCATAAAACAGGGAGCTGAGCAGTTCTTC. It is translated as CASSIKQGAEQFF.

This clonotype is judged medium-sized. The chain couples TRBV5-1 to TRBJ1-1; 7 bases map to TRBD1. V was pared by 4 bases and J by 1 base, with 4 bases of the junction left unmatched. This CDR3 region has 14 residues. In germline, CDR1 is SGHRS, CDR2 YFSETQ. The CDR3 is CASSKDRRNTEAFF. CDR3 coding DNA: TGCGCCAGCAGCAAGGACAGGAGGAACACTGAAGCTTTCTTT.

The rearrangement uses TRBV28 and TRBJ1-2, with 12 nucleotides matching TRBD1. V gave up 9 bases and J gave up 3 bases; unmatched junction bases: 2. Germline CDR1 MDHEN, CDR2 SYDVKM. CDR3 size: 13 residues. The chain's CDR3 is CASGTGGDYGYTF. The CDR3 DNA reads as TGTGCCAGTGGGACAGGGGGCGACTATGGCTACACCTTC.

Relative to its sample, this clonotype is large. This chain uses TRBV27 with TRBJ2-7; 9 nucleotides agree with TRBD1. V dropped 4 bases and J dropped 4; count of bases not matched to a gene: 8. Looked up from germline, CDR1 is MNHEY and CDR2 is SMNVEV (reference sequence). CDR3 size: 15 residues. The CDR3 region has the DNA TGTGCCAGCAGTTCACCGGGACAGGGTTCTTACGAGCAGTACTTC. It yields the protein CASSSPGQGSYEQYF.

This clonotype appeared a few times. The chain is built from TRBV7-3 and TRBJ1-1, with a weak D call TRBD1 (6 bases). The CDR3 is 15 amino acids. V was cut by 2 bases and J by 1 base, with 11 bases left in between. The germline V gene encodes CDR1 SGHTA and CDR2 FQGTGA. The CDR3 loop is CASSLGGGANTEAFF. CDR3 sequence (DNA): TGTGCCAGCAGCTTAGGGGGGGGGGCGAACACTGAAGCTTTCTTT.

CDR3 nucleotides: TGTGCCAGCAGTTCTGCTAGCGAGCGCACAGATACGCAGTATTTT. This encodes CASSSASERTDTQYF. The rearrangement links TRBV27 to TRBJ2-3; possibly TRBD2 for D (6 bases). CDR3 size: 15 residues. Trimming removed 4 bases at V and 1 base at J, with 12 bases between. CDR1 and CDR2 from the germline V gene are MNHEY and SMNVEV (reference sequence).

By share, this clonotype ranks as large (0.1 to 1%). The chain uses TRBV6-1 and TRBJ2-1; 10 bases match TRBD1. Germline CDR1 MNHNS, CDR2 SASEGT. CDR3 length equals 15 residues. V was pared by 1 base and J by 3 bases, with 0 bases of the junction left unmatched. The CDR3: CASSEGTGGYNEQFF. In DNA, the CDR3 is TGTGCCAGCAGTGAAGGGACAGGGGGCTACAATGAGCAGTTCTTC.

In this sample, this clonotype turned up a few times. The J gene is TRBJ1-5, the V gene TRBV7-9, with a possible D match to TRBD1 (6 bases). The V end was cut by 4 bases, the J end by 3 bases, with 10 bases between. Germline CDR1 and CDR2: SEHNR and FQNEAQ (reference sequence). The CDR3 runs to 14 residues. In nucleotides, the CDR3 is TGTGCCAGCAGCTCCGGGGGGGCCAATCAGCCCCAGCATTTT. This translates into CASSSGGANQPQHF.

Relative to its sample, this clonotype is medium-sized. V gene TRBV10-3 combines with J gene TRBJ2-1, with TRBD1 as a possible D gene (5 bases). V was clipped by 8 bases and J by 10 bases, with 12 bases between them. This CDR3 has 11 residues. Germline loops: CDR1 ENHRY, CDR2 SYGVKD. The CDR3: CAIGEHREQFF. The CDR3 region has the DNA TGTGCCATCGGGGAACACAGGGAGCAGTTCTTC.